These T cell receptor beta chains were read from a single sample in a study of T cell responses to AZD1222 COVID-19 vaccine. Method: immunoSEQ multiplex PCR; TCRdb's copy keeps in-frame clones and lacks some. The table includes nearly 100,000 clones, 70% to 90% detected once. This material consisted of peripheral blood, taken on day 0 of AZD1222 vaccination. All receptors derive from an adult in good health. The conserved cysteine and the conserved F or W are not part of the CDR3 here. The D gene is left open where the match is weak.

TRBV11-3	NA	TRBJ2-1	ASSLLFGEGNEQF
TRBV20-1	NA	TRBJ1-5	SASVQALGGPQH
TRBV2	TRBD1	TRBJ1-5	ASRKDRGNNQPQH
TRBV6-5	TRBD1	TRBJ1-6	ASSRLGQGSSPLH
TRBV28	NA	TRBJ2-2	ASSPVNTGELF
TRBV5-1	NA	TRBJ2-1	ASSLESLSYNEQF
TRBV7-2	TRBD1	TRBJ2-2	ASSLGGTGGTGELF
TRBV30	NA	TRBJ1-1	ASTRLGRSEAF
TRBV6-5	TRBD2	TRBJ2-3	ASSYGAGGSYTQY
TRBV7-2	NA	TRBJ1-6	ASRFGGVWDNSPLH
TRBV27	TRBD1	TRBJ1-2	ASSSIGGVNGYT
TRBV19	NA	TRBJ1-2	ASKSGSNYGYT
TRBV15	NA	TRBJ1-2	ATSRDRFANYGYT
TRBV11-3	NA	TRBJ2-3	ASSRYGSPGY
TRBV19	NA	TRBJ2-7	ASTAGWLLGEQY
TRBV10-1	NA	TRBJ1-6	ASSDDPLGSPLH
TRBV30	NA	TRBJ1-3	AWSKVSGGFIGNTIY
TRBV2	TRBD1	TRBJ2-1	ASRRGTGGASGEQF
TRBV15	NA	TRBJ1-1	ATSRGGSMNTEAF
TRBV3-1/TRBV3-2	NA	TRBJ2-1	ASSQVSRYNEQF
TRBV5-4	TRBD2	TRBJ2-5	ASSSGGPTRQETQY
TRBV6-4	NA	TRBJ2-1	ASSDSRYSYNEQF
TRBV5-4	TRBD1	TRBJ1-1	ASSPGQGVWTEAF
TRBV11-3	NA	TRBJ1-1	ASSLTVNTEAF
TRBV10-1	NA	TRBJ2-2	ASSERRGGVFTGELF
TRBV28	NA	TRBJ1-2	ASSSRDKYGYT
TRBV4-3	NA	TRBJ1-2	ASSQEFQGPPYGYT
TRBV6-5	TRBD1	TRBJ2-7	ASSRLTQGAYEQY
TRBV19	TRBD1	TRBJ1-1	ASSRTGNTEAF
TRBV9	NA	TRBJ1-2	ASSEGQSYGYT
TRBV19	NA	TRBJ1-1	ASSISAGTAEAF
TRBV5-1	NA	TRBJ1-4	ASSLLTATNEKLF
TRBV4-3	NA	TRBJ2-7	ASSQDSGLPYEQY
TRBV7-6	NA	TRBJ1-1	ASRLMSGATEAF
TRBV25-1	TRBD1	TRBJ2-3	ASSDRGLGTDTQY
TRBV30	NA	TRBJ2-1	AWSQNNEQF
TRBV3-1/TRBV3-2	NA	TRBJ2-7	ASGPGQIYEQY
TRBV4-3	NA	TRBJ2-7	ASSQDQIVRGYEQY
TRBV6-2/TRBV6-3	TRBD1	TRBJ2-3	ASSPPPGQGTDTQY
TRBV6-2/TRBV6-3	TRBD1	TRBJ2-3	ASSPPGQDTDTQY
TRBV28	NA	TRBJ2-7	ASSAGLSGSTYEQY
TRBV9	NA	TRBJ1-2	ASSVVPTAHYGYT
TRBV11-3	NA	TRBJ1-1	ASSFNTEAF
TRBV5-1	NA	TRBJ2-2	ASSLANTGELF
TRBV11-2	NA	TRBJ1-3	ASSLLGGKDTIY
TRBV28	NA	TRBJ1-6	ASSLINTGGWNSPLH
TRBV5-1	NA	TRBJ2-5	ASSPLGGYPTETQY
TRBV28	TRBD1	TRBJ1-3	AGGTGQNTIY
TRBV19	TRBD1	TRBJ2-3	ATGQLSTDTQY
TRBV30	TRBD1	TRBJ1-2	AWSLGTAPYGYT
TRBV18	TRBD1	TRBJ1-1	ASSLQTGRRTEAF
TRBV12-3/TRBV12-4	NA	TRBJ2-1	ASSLFEKF
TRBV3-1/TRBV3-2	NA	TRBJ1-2	ASSQAKWNYGYT
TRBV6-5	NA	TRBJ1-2	ASSSTGIYGYT